This is a list of T cell receptor beta chains from one sample in a study of HIV-infected patients and healthy controls. TCRdb analysed the 5' RACE reads with MiXCR anew, one entry per CDR3 protein. The repertoire includes under 70,000 distinct CDR3 sequences, roughly 19% of them detected once, and approximately 1.5% sits in the top ten. Sequenced input: CD4+ T cells from blood. The receptor set was obtained from a human donor in good health. The CDR3 runs from the conserved cysteine through the conserved F or W. Each record gives: clone size, J gene, V gene, D gene, CDR3 DNA, CDR3 protein. D genes are given only for firm matches. Clone size is shown for a subset of rows, as once, few, many or a class of expanded clone.

abundance: many; j_gene: TRBJ1-5; v_gene: TRBV28; d_gene: TRBD1; CDR3nt: TGTGCCAGCAGTTCCTGGGACAGGATCAATCAGCCCCAGCATTTT; CDR3aa: CASSSWDRINQPQHF
abundance: once; j_gene: TRBJ2-3; v_gene: TRBV7-2; d_gene: TRBD2; CDR3nt: TGTGCCAGCAGCTTTAGCGGGGATAAGACAGATACGCAGTATTTT; CDR3aa: CASSFSGDKTDTQYF
abundance: few; j_gene: TRBJ1-2; v_gene: TRBV11-2; d_gene: TRBD1; CDR3nt: TGTGCCAGCAGCTCCGCAACAGGGGCCTATGGCTACACCTTC; CDR3aa: CASSSATGAYGYTF
abundance: many; j_gene: TRBJ1-1; v_gene: TRBV7-9; d_gene: -; CDR3nt: TGTGCCAGCGCTTCAGACGAGAACACTGAAGCTTTCTTT; CDR3aa: CASASDENTEAFF
abundance: many; j_gene: TRBJ1-4; v_gene: TRBV2; d_gene: -; CDR3nt: TGTGCCAGCAGTGGGGAAAGGGTTGGTGAAAAACTGTTTTTT; CDR3aa: CASSGERVGEKLFF
abundance: many; j_gene: TRBJ2-3; v_gene: TRBV18; d_gene: -; CDR3nt: TGTGCCAGCTCACCAGACACAGATACGCAGTATTTT; CDR3aa: CASSPDTDTQYF
abundance: -; j_gene: TRBJ2-5; v_gene: TRBV7-9; d_gene: -; CDR3nt: TGTGCCAGCAGCCTGAACGGACAGCCTCAAGAGACCCAGTACTTC; CDR3aa: CASSLNGQPQETQYF
abundance: -; j_gene: TRBJ2-1; v_gene: TRBV29-1; d_gene: TRBD2; CDR3nt: TGCAGCGGCTCAGGGACCCCCGGGACTAGCGCGCTCAATGAGCAGTTCTTC; CDR3aa: CSGSGTPGTSALNEQFF
abundance: -; j_gene: TRBJ1-5; v_gene: TRBV7-9; d_gene: TRBD1; CDR3nt: TGTGCCAGCAGCGTAGACAGGGGGCAAGCTGTTCAGCCCCAGCATTTT; CDR3aa: CASSVDRGQAVQPQHF
abundance: -; j_gene: TRBJ2-5; v_gene: TRBV19; d_gene: -; CDR3nt: TGTGCCAGTAGTATTCTCTTGGCCCAGTACTTC; CDR3aa: CASSILLAQYF
abundance: many; j_gene: TRBJ2-1; v_gene: TRBV5-1; d_gene: TRBD1; CDR3nt: TGCGCCAGCACCCAGGGGGCAGGGTTTACTGAGCAGTTCTTC; CDR3aa: CASTQGAGFTEQFF
abundance: -; j_gene: TRBJ2-4; v_gene: TRBV21-1; d_gene: -; CDR3nt: TGTGCCAGCAACGAATCCCGGGATGTTTTCAAAAACATTCAGTACTTC; CDR3aa: CASNESRDVFKNIQYF
abundance: -; j_gene: TRBJ2-5; v_gene: TRBV29-1; d_gene: -; CDR3nt: TGCAGCGTTCACCGCGGGGGCCTCCAAGAGACCCAGTACTTC; CDR3aa: CSVHRGGLQETQYF
abundance: many; j_gene: TRBJ1-2; v_gene: TRBV20-1; d_gene: TRBD1; CDR3nt: TGCAGTGCTGAGACAGGGTATGGCTACACCTTC; CDR3aa: CSAETGYGYTF